This note documents a single T cell receptor (beta chain) sequence. This clone's antigen is unknown. Per-base qualities were not stored, and no clone one base away is much larger. The CDR3 covers 15 residues, taking in both the cysteine and the phenylalanine. The kept DNA is CDR3 alone, 45 bases in frame from the first base. V and J lose 2 bases and 8 bases, and a span of 16 bases separates them. The data stem from a study of post-analysis software for immune sequencing data (dated by TCRdb to between 2015 and 2016). A note on the overall study: Disease courses on record covered relapsing-remitting, secondary progressive and progressive-relapsing multiple sclerosis, though some patients had no subtype annotation. Patient repertoires were compared against roughly 12 previously published healthy control repertoires from donors aged about 6 to 27 years. A subset of samples was prepared in parallel using single-end sample barcoding, then pooled and co-amplified after Illumina adapter ligation.

The paper as a whole reports these results and caveats: Patients showed significantly higher frequencies than controls for a handful of TRBV segments, among them TRBV5-6, TRBV5-1 and TRBV20-1. Direct clustering with F measure showed strong co-clustering of samples prepared in the same batch, prompting a batch-effect correction. Multiple sclerosis patients had significantly lower normalized Chao1 diversity than controls, a result that suggests substantial peripheral T-cell clonal expansion. The multiple sclerosis patient group was slightly younger than the control group.

To demonstrate the VDJtools post-analysis software, TCR beta repertoires were profiled from the peripheral blood of over ten young patients with multiple sclerosis. Multiple sclerosis patients were children and adolescents aged 6 to 15 years. The method was PCR. The reads were generated on an Illumina HiSeq 2500. To reduce PCR and sequencing biases, unique molecular identifiers were incorporated into the TCR beta cDNA libraries. About 500,000 cDNA molecules were obtained for every 1 to 10 million input T cells, so each molecule roughly corresponded to one T cell. The patient libraries were prepared and sequenced with the same protocol used for the earlier healthy control dataset. Within a given batch, samples were prepared together, multiplexed and sequenced on the same HiSeq lane. The paper's processing steps were these. Raw barcoded reads were processed with MIGEC, discarding single-read molecular identifier groups before consensus assembly and CDR3 extraction. Clonotype tables were post-analysed with VDJtools, normalizing diversity by down-sampling all datasets to the smallest sample size. To correct batch-related cross-sample contamination, repertoire overlap clustering matched CDR3 amino acid sequences but not nucleotide sequences. TCRdb cleaned the public reads at Q25 with fastp, built clones with MiXCR and kept in-frame beta chains. CDR3 protein sequences are deduplicated, and each keeps its most common genes and DNA. The V and J calls and clone size come from TCRdb's table, not from the authors' own analysis. The sample records hundreds of thousands of distinct CDR3 sequences, 25% to 30% of which are singletons. Of the sample, 0.55% to 0.65% falls within the top ten clones.

Sequencing used blood. This sequence uses TRBV12-3 or TRBV12-4 and TRBJ2-4, and TRBD2 may be the D gene, going by 5 matching bases. This receptor was obtained from a girl under 18 with multiple sclerosis. In nucleotides, the sequence is TGTGCCAGCAGTTTACAGGCAGGCATGGAGGACATTCAGTACTTC. Translated, it reads CASSLQAGMEDIQYF.